Listed below are T cell receptor beta chains from one sample, sequenced in a study of T-cell memory formation after mild COVID-19. TCRdb redid the calling of the 5' RACE reads with MiXCR, one entry per CDR3 protein. The sample contains 170,000 or so distinct CDR3 sequences, over 20% of which appear only once. The sample was PBMCs or a T cell subset sorted from them (not recorded which). Receptors originate from an adult woman who had mild COVID-19 (a few samples of this study predate the infection). Cell type and time point are not known. The CDR3 runs from the conserved cysteine through the conserved F or W. D genes are given only for firm matches. Not all rows give a size; the values are once, few, many and, for expanded clones, a class.

clone size	V gene	J gene	D gene	CDR3 DNA	CDR3 protein
.	TRBV9	TRBJ2-3	TRBD2	TGTGCCAGCAGCGTCCTAGCGGGGGGCGCTGATACGCAGTATTTT	CASSVLAGGADTQYF
few	TRBV19	TRBJ2-7	.	TGTGCCAGTAGTACCGGGACACCATCCTACGAGCAGTACTTC	CASSTGTPSYEQYF
.	TRBV12-3/TRBV12-4	TRBJ2-2	.	TGTGCCAGCACCCGGGATAGGGGATGGACCGGGGAGCTGTTTTTT	CASTRDRGWTGELFF
.	TRBV5-4	TRBJ2-1	TRBD2	TGTGCCAGCAGCAAGAGACTAGCGGGGGAAGACAATGAGCAGTTCTTC	CASSKRLAGEDNEQFF
few	TRBV2	TRBJ1-6	TRBD1	TGTGCCAGCAAAGTCGGACAGGGTAATTCACCCCTCCACTTT	CASKVGQGNSPLHF
few	TRBV15	TRBJ1-1	.	TGTGCCACCAGCGTTACGCAGACGGGGGGCACTGAAGCTTTCTTT	CATSVTQTGGTEAFF
.	TRBV11-2	TRBJ2-7	.	TGTGCCAGCAGTCAAGAGTACCCCTACGAGCAGTACTTC	CASSQEYPYEQYF
.	TRBV5-4	TRBJ1-1	TRBD1	TGTGCCAGCAGCTGGGCCGGACAGGGTTACACTGAAGCTTTCTTT	CASSWAGQGYTEAFF
.	TRBV7-8	TRBJ2-2	.	TGTGCCAGCAGCGCCCACGCGAACACCGGGGAGCTGTTTTTT	CASSAHANTGELFF
few	TRBV20-1	TRBJ1-1	TRBD1	TGCAGTGCTAGAGACCTCACTAGGGGGCCGGGCACTGAAGCTTTCTTT	CSARDLTRGPGTEAFF
few	TRBV4-3	TRBJ1-2	TRBD1	TGCGCCAGCAGCCAAGATGGGCAGGGGGCGGGCGGCTACACCTTC	CASSQDGQGAGGYTF
.	TRBV2	TRBJ1-2	TRBD1	TGTGCCAGCAGCGGGACAGGGAGGATCGATGGCTACACCTTC	CASSGTGRIDGYTF
.	TRBV23-1	TRBJ2-4	.	TGCGCCAGCAGCCGACAGGTCATTGTAGCCAAAAACATTCAGTACTTC	CASSRQVIVAKNIQYF
.	TRBV2	TRBJ1-5	.	TGTGCCAGCACCAGGTCCTCCCTAAATCAGCCCCAGCATTTT	CASTRSSLNQPQHF
.	TRBV2	TRBJ2-3	TRBD2	TGTGCCAGCAGACGGACTAGCGGGGGGAGCACAGATACGCAGTATTTT	CASRRTSGGSTDTQYF
few	TRBV6-5	TRBJ2-7	TRBD2	TGTGCCAGCAGTTACTCATCCCAGCGGGGGCCCTACGAGCAGTACTTC	CASSYSSQRGPYEQYF
.	TRBV12-3/TRBV12-4	TRBJ2-7	.	TGTGCCAGCAGACCGGGCTACTCCTACGAGCAGTACTTC	CASRPGYSYEQYF